A single sample is the source of the 9 T cell receptor beta chains below, sequenced in a study of T-cell memory formation after mild COVID-19. TCRdb redid the calling of the 5' RACE reads with MiXCR, one entry per CDR3 protein. The sample includes approximately 480,000 distinct CDR3 sequences, around a sixth of them seen just once. The source material was PBMCs or a T cell subset sorted from them (not recorded which). These receptors were collected from an adult woman who had mild COVID-19 (a few samples of this study predate the infection). Cell type and time point are not known.

The chain couples TRBV5-1 to TRBJ2-5; TRBD2 aligns across 10 bases. The CDR3 extends over 18 amino acids. J lost 3 bases, V lost 2 bases, and 13 bases had no gene match. Looked up from germline, CDR1 is SGHRS and CDR2 is YFSETQ. CDR3 nucleotides: TGCGCCAGCAGCTTTCCTCATTCTCTAGCGGGAGAAAAAGAGACCCAGTACTTC. It encodes CASSFPHSLAGEKETQYF.

This clonotype was detected a few times. This chain uses TRBV3-1 with TRBJ2-2; 7 bases line up with TRBD1. This CDR3 region has 18 residues. Germline-derived CDR1 and CDR2 are LGHDT and YNNKEL (reference sequence). Trimming removed 1 base from V and 3 bases from J; junction bases left unmatched: 11. The CDR3 region is CASSQALDRIDHTGELFF. CDR3 bases: TGTGCCAGCAGCCAAGCCCTGGACAGGATTGATCACACCGGGGAGCTGTTTTTT.

This chain uses TRBV6-2 or TRBV6-3 with TRBJ2-2; TRBD2 matches 8 bases. This CDR3 contains 14 residues. J was trimmed by 5 bases and V by 5 bases; bases with no gene match: 4. CDR1 MNHEY and CDR2 SVGEGT come from the germline V gene. This chain's CDR3 is CASSAGTRTGELFF. CDR3 coding DNA: TGTGCCAGCAGTGCCGGGACTAGGACCGGGGAGCTGTTTTTT.

V usage is TRBV6-1 and J usage is TRBJ2-7; D not resolved. Germline CDR1 and CDR2: MNHNS and SASEGT. This CDR3 has 13 amino acids. V was trimmed by 3 bases and J by 2 bases, leaving 8 bases between them. The DNA of the CDR3 is TGTGCCAGCAGTGAGGCGGAAACCTACGAGCAGTACTTC. Protein product: CASSEAETYEQYF.

This clonotype has a handful of counts. V and J are TRBV7-2 and TRBJ2-7, with TRBD2 matching over 11 bases. Germline values: CDR1 SGHTA, CDR2 FQGNSA. The CDR3 is 17 amino acids. J gave up 6 bases and V 5 bases, and 15 bases lay outside the gene matches. CDR3: CASSPPGIAGGKSEQYF. The CDR3 DNA sequence: TGTGCCAGCAGCCCGCCGGGAATAGCGGGAGGGAAGTCCGAGCAGTACTTC.

This clonotype came up a few times. V and J are TRBV29-1 and TRBJ2-1; 10 bases fit TRBD2. V was clipped by 0 bases and J by 8 bases; unmatched bases: 10. Germline CDR1 and CDR2: SQVTM and ANQGSEA. This CDR3 contains 16 residues. CDR3 DNA: TGCAGCGTTGAAGATCAGGGCCTAGCGGGAGTGGATGAGCAGTTCTTC. It encodes CSVEDQGLAGVDEQFF.

This clonotype was seen a few times. The J gene is TRBJ1-2, the V gene TRBV6-1; D may be TRBD1 (5 bases). The germline CDR1 and CDR2 sequences are MNHNS and SASEGT. V lost 5 bases to trimming and J lost 8 bases, with 18 bases between them. CDR3 length: 14 amino acids. This chain's CDR3 is CASSIFGTPAGYTF. The CDR3 DNA reads TGTGCCAGCAGTATCTTCGGGACCCCAGCAGGCTACACCTTC.

This rearrangement joins TRBV9 to TRBJ2-3; perhaps TRBD2 as D (6 bases). The length of the CDR3 is 16 residues. Germline V lookup: CDR1 SGDLS, CDR2 YYNGEE. V lost 4 bases and J lost 2, with 17 bases in between. The CDR3 loop reads CASSLTAGRNTDTQYF. The CDR3, as DNA: TGTGCCAGCAGCCTTACAGCGGGCCGTAACACAGATACGCAGTATTTT.

This sequence joins TRBV6-5 and TRBJ2-1; D is perhaps TRBD2 (6 bases). Per germline, CDR1 MNHEY and CDR2 SVGAGI. V lost 0 bases to trimming and J lost 3 bases, with 12 bases between them. CDR3 length: 16 amino acids. The CDR3 DNA reads as TGTGCCAGCAGTTACTCGAGCCTAGCGAGCTACAATGAGCAGTTCTTC. Translation: CASSYSSLASYNEQFF.